In its sample, the clone carrying this TCR beta chain was seen once. The V gene's germline CDR1 is SGHRS and CDR2 YFSETQ. This CDR3 comprises 15 residues. V was cut by 0 bases and J by 7 bases, with 17 bases left in between. Assay: immunoSEQ multiplex PCR; the TCRdb copy retains only in-frame clones and omits some. The sample lists about 440,000 clones; 90% were seen once. This sample is drawn from a study of blood T cell repertoires in COVID-19. The chain recombines TRBV5-1 with TRBJ2-7; a weak D match, TRBD2 (5 bases). The sample consisted of PBMCs or T cells enriched from blood (not recorded which). The receptor comes from a man aged 18 to 35 who had recovered from COVID-19. The CDR3 DNA sequence: TGCGCCAGCAGCTTGGTCGGGGAGTTTTTTCAGGAGCAGTACTTC. It is translated as CASSLVGEFFQEQYF.